Here is one TCR beta chain with its context. The same CDR3 also results from other DNA sequences found in this sample. This sample stems from a study of technical replicates of blood from several donors. Trimming cost V 1 base and J 8 bases, with 5 bases left between them. Germline CDR1 reads SEHNR; CDR2 reads FQNEAQ (reference sequence). The CDR3 has 12 residues. Some clones are missing from TCRdb's copy, which holds only in-frame ones; the method was immunoSEQ multiplex PCR. Here the sample spans some 87,000 clones, about 93% being singletons. Sequencing was done on a sample of T cells isolated from PBMCs. V is TRBV7-9 and J is TRBJ1-4; D uncertain. This clonotype was obtained from a human donor in good health. CDR3 in amino acids: CASSLGGEKLFF. DNA for the CDR3: TGTGCCAGCAGCTTAGGAGGGGAAAAACTGTTTTTT.